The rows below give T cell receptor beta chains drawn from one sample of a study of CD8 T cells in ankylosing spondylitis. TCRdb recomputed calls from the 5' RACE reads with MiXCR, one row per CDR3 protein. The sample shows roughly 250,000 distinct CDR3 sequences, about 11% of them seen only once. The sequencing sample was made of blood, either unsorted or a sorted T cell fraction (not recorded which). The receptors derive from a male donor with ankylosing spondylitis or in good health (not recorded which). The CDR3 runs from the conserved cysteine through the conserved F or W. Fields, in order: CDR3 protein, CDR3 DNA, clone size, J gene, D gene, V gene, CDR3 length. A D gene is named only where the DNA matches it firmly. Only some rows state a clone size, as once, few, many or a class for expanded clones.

CDR3: CASSYRDSPLHF
DNA: TGCGCCAGCAGCTACAGGGATTCACCCCTCCACTTT
size: many
J: TRBJ1-6
D: .
V: TRBV4-1
length: 12

CDR3: CSANLADSYNEQFF
DNA: TGCAGTGCTAACCTAGCGGACTCCTACAATGAGCAGTTCTTC
size: many
J: TRBJ2-1
D: TRBD2
V: TRBV20-1
length: 14

CDR3: CSARGSGLGSGKDNEQFF
DNA: TGCAGTGCTAGAGGATCGGGTTTGGGGAGCGGGAAGGACAATGAGCAGTTCTTC
size: many
J: TRBJ2-1
D: TRBD2
V: TRBV20-1
length: 18

CDR3: CASSTENTEAFF
DNA: TGCGCCAGCAGTACCGAGAACACTGAAGCTTTCTTT
size: few
J: TRBJ1-1
D: .
V: TRBV5-1
length: 12

CDR3: CASRPGTALYGYTF
DNA: TGTGCCAGCAGACCAGGGACAGCCCTTTATGGCTACACCTTC
size: many
J: TRBJ1-2
D: TRBD1
V: TRBV7-2
length: 14

CDR3: CASSPLGATNYGYTF
DNA: TGTGCCAGCAGCCCCCTCGGGGCCACAAACTATGGCTACACCTTC
size: many
J: TRBJ1-2
D: .
V: TRBV14
length: 15

CDR3: CASSLTSERGIQYF
DNA: TGTGCCAGCAGCCTGACTAGCGAGCGCGGCATTCAGTACTTC
size: many
J: TRBJ2-4
D: TRBD2
V: TRBV12-3/TRBV12-4
length: 14

CDR3: CSARRQPSSTDTQYF
DNA: TGCAGTGCTAGAAGGCAGCCTTCTAGCACAGATACGCAGTATTTT
size: many
J: TRBJ2-3
D: .
V: TRBV20-1
length: 15

CDR3: CASSLRPLNEQFF
DNA: TGTGCCAGCAGTCTCCGGCCGCTCAATGAGCAGTTCTTC
size: many
J: TRBJ2-1
D: .
V: TRBV6-1
length: 13

CDR3: CASRFRGPYTEAFF
DNA: TGCGCCAGCAGATTCAGGGGGCCCTACACTGAAGCTTTCTTT
size: .
J: TRBJ1-1
D: TRBD1
V: TRBV5-1
length: 14

CDR3: CASSPPNRGTYNEQFF
DNA: TGTGCCAGCTCCCCTCCCAACAGGGGAACCTACAATGAGCAGTTCTTC
size: many
J: TRBJ2-1
D: TRBD1
V: TRBV18
length: 16

CDR3: CSARGTFHGYTF
DNA: TGCAGTGCTAGGGGGACTTTTCATGGCTACACCTTC
size: many
J: TRBJ1-2
D: .
V: TRBV20-1
length: 12

CDR3: CASSFSGSNTGELFF
DNA: TGTGCCAGCAGTTTTTCCGGATCTAACACCGGGGAGCTGTTTTTT
size: once
J: TRBJ2-2
D: .
V: TRBV27
length: 15

CDR3: CATSRGRGEVYNEQFF
DNA: TGTGCCACCAGCAGAGGGAGAGGGGAAGTTTACAATGAGCAGTTCTTC
size: .
J: TRBJ2-1
D: .
V: TRBV15
length: 16

CDR3: CASSQDLNQPQHF
DNA: TGTGCCAGCAGCCAAGACCTCAATCAGCCCCAGCATTTT
size: many
J: TRBJ1-5
D: .
V: TRBV3-1
length: 13

CDR3: CASSLRGGRDTQYF
DNA: TGTGCCAGCAGCTTGAGGGGGGGAAGAGATACGCAGTATTTT
size: .
J: TRBJ2-3
D: .
V: TRBV7-9
length: 14

CDR3: CASSSVGQPQHF
DNA: TGTGCCAGCAGTTCTGTAGGGCAGCCCCAGCATTTT
size: many
J: TRBJ1-5
D: .
V: TRBV27
length: 12

CDR3: CASSPGTGGSEQYF
DNA: TGTGCCAGCAGTCCCGGGACAGGGGGTAGTGAGCAGTACTTC
size: many
J: TRBJ2-7
D: TRBD1
V: TRBV27
length: 14

CDR3: CASSPPGDNYGYTF
DNA: TGTGCCAGCAGCCCTCCAGGGGATAACTATGGCTACACCTTC
size: many
J: TRBJ1-2
D: .
V: TRBV6-1
length: 14

CDR3: CASSQDWGTYNEQFF
DNA: TGCGCCAGCAGCCAAGATTGGGGAACTTACAATGAGCAGTTCTTC
size: many
J: TRBJ2-1
D: .
V: TRBV4-1
length: 15

CDR3: CASSPGQGISNQPQHF
DNA: TGTGCCAGCAGCCCCGGACAGGGAATAAGCAATCAGCCCCAGCATTTT
size: .
J: TRBJ1-5
D: TRBD1
V: TRBV4-2
length: 16

CDR3: CASSVGPPGARRNEQFF
DNA: TGTGCCAGCAGCGTAGGGCCCCCGGGGGCGCGTAGGAATGAGCAGTTCTTC
size: many
J: TRBJ2-1
D: .
V: TRBV7-2
length: 17

CDR3: CASSRGTGGRSGELFF
DNA: TGTGCCAGCAGTCGGGGGACAGGGGGCAGGTCCGGGGAGCTGTTTTTT
size: many
J: TRBJ2-2
D: TRBD1
V: TRBV6-1
length: 16

CDR3: CASSWGLAVQETQYF
DNA: TGCGCCAGCAGCTGGGGACTAGCGGTTCAAGAGACCCAGTACTTC
size: many
J: TRBJ2-5
D: TRBD2
V: TRBV5-1
length: 15

CDR3: CASSGTQGNYGYTF
DNA: TGTGCCAGCAGTGGAACACAGGGTAACTATGGCTACACCTTC
size: many
J: TRBJ1-2
D: .
V: TRBV6-1
length: 14

CDR3: CAWSAGRSNQPQHF
DNA: TGTGCCTGGAGTGCTGGACGGAGCAATCAGCCCCAGCATTTT
size: many
J: TRBJ1-5
D: .
V: TRBV30
length: 14

CDR3: CASSSGDGYGYTF
DNA: TGTGCCAGCAGCTCGGGGGACGGCTATGGCTACACCTTC
size: .
J: TRBJ1-2
D: .
V: TRBV5-4
length: 13

CDR3: CASSLGDLAYEQYF
DNA: TGCGCCAGCAGCTTGGGGGACTTAGCCTACGAGCAGTACTTC
size: .
J: TRBJ2-7
D: .
V: TRBV5-1
length: 14

CDR3: CASSSDREAAGAFF
DNA: TGTGCCAGCAGTTCGGACAGGGAGGCTGCTGGAGCTTTCTTT
size: many
J: TRBJ1-1
D: TRBD1
V: TRBV12-3/TRBV12-4
length: 14

CDR3: CASSQRTSGGNIQYF
DNA: TGTGCCAGCAGCCAGAGGACTAGCGGGGGAAACATTCAGTACTTC
size: many
J: TRBJ2-4
D: TRBD2
V: TRBV3-1
length: 15

CDR3: CAWSRGDPGGYTF
DNA: TGTGCCTGGAGTAGAGGGGATCCAGGTGGCTACACCTTC
size: many
J: TRBJ1-2
D: .
V: TRBV30
length: 13

CDR3: CSVEIRLAGGYEQFF
DNA: TGCAGCGTTGAGATTCGGCTAGCGGGGGGGTATGAGCAGTTCTTC
size: .
J: TRBJ2-1
D: TRBD2
V: TRBV29-1
length: 15

CDR3: CSADGPSWNEQFF
DNA: TGCAGTGCGGACGGGCCGTCCTGGAATGAGCAGTTCTTC
size: many
J: TRBJ2-1
D: .
V: TRBV20-1
length: 13

CDR3: CATETGVNSPLHF
DNA: TGTGCCACCGAGACAGGGGTCAATTCACCCCTCCACTTT
size: .
J: TRBJ1-6
D: TRBD1
V: TRBV6-4
length: 13

CDR3: CAIGAGGVSDEQFF
DNA: TGTGCCATCGGGGCGGGAGGGGTTTCCGATGAGCAGTTCTTC
size: few
J: TRBJ2-1
D: TRBD2
V: TRBV10-3
length: 14

CDR3: CASSLTPGQGFDNEQFF
DNA: TGCGCCAGCAGCTTGACTCCGGGACAGGGGTTCGACAATGAGCAGTTCTTC
size: many
J: TRBJ2-1
D: TRBD1
V: TRBV5-1
length: 17

CDR3: CASGEAQETQYF
DNA: TGTGCCAGCGGGGAGGCGCAAGAGACCCAGTACTTC
size: few
J: TRBJ2-5
D: .
V: TRBV12-3/TRBV12-4
length: 12

CDR3: CASTRGAGELFF
DNA: TGTGCCAGCACTCGGGGGGCAGGGGAGCTGTTTTTT
size: many
J: TRBJ2-2
D: .
V: TRBV12-3/TRBV12-4
length: 12

CDR3: CASSLGQNIQYF
DNA: TGTGCCAGCAGCCTTGGCCAGAACATTCAGTACTTC
size: many
J: TRBJ2-4
D: .
V: TRBV12-3/TRBV12-4
length: 12

CDR3: CASSTTAGTGYGYTF
DNA: TGTGCCAGCAGCACTACGGCCGGGACAGGTTATGGCTACACCTTC
size: many
J: TRBJ1-2
D: TRBD1
V: TRBV11-2
length: 15